This T cell receptor (beta chain) was identified during a study of T cells after yellow fever vaccination. This clonotype was observed at least ten times. Its antigen is as yet unknown. Template switching with 5'RACE generated the TCR cDNA and added a universal primer site and UMIs. A single record per CDR3 protein comes from TCRdb applying MiXCR to the 5' RACE reads. The sample lists some 240,000 distinct CDR3 sequences, 3.6% occurring once. Study findings and constraints: Most clones from primary vaccination resurfaced after the booster (around 97% CD4, around 91% CD8).

The sequencing used PBMCs, collected 15 days after the yellow fever booster vaccination. The sequence was collected from a man aged 18-30 years who received the YFV17D yellow fever vaccine.

CDR3 protein: CASSYGVGGLSTEAFF. Here the CDR3 DNA reads TGTGCCAGCAGTTACGGGGTCGGGGGGCTATCCACTGAAGCTTTCTTT. The gene calls are TRBV6-5 and TRBJ1-1, with D possibly TRBD1 on 6 matching bases. Looked up from germline, CDR1 is MNHEY and CDR2 is SVGAGI. V was shortened by 2 bases and J by 4 bases, with 17 bases between the two germline ends. The CDR3 extends over 16 amino acids.